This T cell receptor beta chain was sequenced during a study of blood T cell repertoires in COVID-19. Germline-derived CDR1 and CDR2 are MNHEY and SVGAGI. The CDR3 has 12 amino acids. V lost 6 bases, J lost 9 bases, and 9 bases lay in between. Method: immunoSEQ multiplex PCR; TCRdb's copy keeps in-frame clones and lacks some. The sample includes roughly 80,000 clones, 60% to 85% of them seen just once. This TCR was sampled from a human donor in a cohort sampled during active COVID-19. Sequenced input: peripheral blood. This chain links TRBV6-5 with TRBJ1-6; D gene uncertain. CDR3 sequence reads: CASSSLGSPLHF. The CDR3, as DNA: TGTGCCAGCAGCTCACTTGGTTCACCCCTCCACTTT.